This note documents a single TCR beta chain sequence. Other nucleotide sequences from this sample produce the same CDR3. The sample belongs to a study of blood T cell repertoires in COVID-19. At the level of the study: From the United States, Italy and Spain came samples of acute and convalescent COVID-19. T cells, B-cell-depleted T cells, or PBMCs supplied cDNA or gDNA.

Patients in Seattle were enrolled during active infection, then followed longitudinally. The CDR3 loop spans 14 amino acids. Germline-derived CDR1 and CDR2 are SNHLY and FYNNEI. The ends lost 2 bases at V and 6 bases at J; junction bases unmatched: 3. Per the original data handling: Nucleated cell number was recorded as an estimate derived from reference gene primer amplification. Profiling relied on immunoSEQ multiplex PCR, and the TCRdb table lists in-frame clones only, not all of them. The V and J calls and clone size were taken over from that table, and D and trimming were inferred from the DNA. The sample shows 200,000 to 250,000 clones, 86% of them seen only once.

This sequence was found in an elderly woman with COVID-19, enrolled during active disease. The V call is TRBV2, the J call TRBJ2-2, with 7 bases aligning to TRBD2. Material: peripheral blood. This CDR3 reads CASSERLAAGELFF. As DNA, the CDR3 is TGTGCCAGCAGTGAACGACTAGCCGCCGGGGAGCTGTTTTTT. Variable domain in full (rest from reference TRBV2 and TRBJ2-2): EPEVTQTPSHQVTQMGQEVILRCVPISNHLYFYWYRQILGQKVEFLVSFYNNEISEKSEIFDDQFSVERPDGSNFTLKIRSTKLEDSAMYFCASSERLAAGELFFGEGSRLTVL.